A single TCR beta chain is shown here with its context. These data originate in a study of PD-L1 blockade in urothelial cancer. This CDR3 comprises 14 residues. Germline lookup yields CDR1 SQVTM and CDR2 ANQGSEA. Losses at the gene ends were 1 base for V and 9 bases for J; bases not matched to a gene: 7. Spiked synthetic TCR analogs estimated absolute template abundance per PCR. Profiled with immunoSEQ multiplex PCR; TCRdb holds only in-frame clones, not every one. The sample consists of roughly 40,000 clones, about 90% of them appearing once. Time point denoted: peripheral blood 6 weeks after treatment start. Metastatic or locally advanced urothelial carcinoma was present in the patients.

The chain couples TRBV29-1 to TRBJ2-7; TRBD1 matches at 12 bases. The TCR was taken from an older man with urothelial cancer. The specimen comprised PBMCs, sampled around atezolizumab (anti-PD-L1) treatment. CDR3 sequence (DNA): TGCAGCGTTGAAGCGCGGGACAGGGGGCCAGTGCAGTACTTC. It specifies CSVEARDRGPVQYF.